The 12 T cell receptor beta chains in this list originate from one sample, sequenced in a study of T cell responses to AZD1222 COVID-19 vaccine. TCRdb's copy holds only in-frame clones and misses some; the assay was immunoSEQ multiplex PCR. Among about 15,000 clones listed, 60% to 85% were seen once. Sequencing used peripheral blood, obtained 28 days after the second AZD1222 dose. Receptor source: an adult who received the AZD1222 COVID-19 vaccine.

The CDR3 sequence: CATSPGAHEQYF. DNA for the CDR3: TGTGCCACCTCCCCTGGGGCGCACGAGCAGTACTTC. The rearrangement uses TRBV10-3 and TRBJ2-7; maybe TRBD1 (5 bases). Trimming pared 10 bases from V and 5 bases from J, leaving 15 bases between. The CDR3 is made up of 12 amino acids. Germline V gives CDR1 ENHRY, CDR2 SYGVKD.

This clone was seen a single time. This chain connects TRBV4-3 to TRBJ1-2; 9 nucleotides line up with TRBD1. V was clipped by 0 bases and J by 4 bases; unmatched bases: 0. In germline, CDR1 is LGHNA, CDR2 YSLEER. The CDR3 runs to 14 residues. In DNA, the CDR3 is TGCGCCAGCAGCCAAGAGGACAGGGGCTATGGCTACACCTTC. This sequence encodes CASSQEDRGYGYTF.

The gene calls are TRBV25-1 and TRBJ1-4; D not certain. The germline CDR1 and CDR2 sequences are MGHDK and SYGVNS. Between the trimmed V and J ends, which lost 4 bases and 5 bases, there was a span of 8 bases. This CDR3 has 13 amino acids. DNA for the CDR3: TGTGCCAGCAGTGTTCGAGAAAATGAAAAACTGTTTTTT. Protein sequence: CASSVRENEKLFF. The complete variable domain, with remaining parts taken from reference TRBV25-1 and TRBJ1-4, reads EADIYQTPRYLVIGTGKKITLECSQTMGHDKMYWYQQDPGMELHLIHYSYGVNSTEKGDLSSESTVSRIRTEHFPLTLESARPSHTSQYLCASSVRENEKLFFGSGTQLSVL.

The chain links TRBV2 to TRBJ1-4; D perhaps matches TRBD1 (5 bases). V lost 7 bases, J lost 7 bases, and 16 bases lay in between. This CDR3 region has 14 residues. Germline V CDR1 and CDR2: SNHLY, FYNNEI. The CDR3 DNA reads TGTGCCAGCAAATGGGGACCTGAGGGTGAAAAACTGTTTTTT. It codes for CASKWGPEGEKLFF.

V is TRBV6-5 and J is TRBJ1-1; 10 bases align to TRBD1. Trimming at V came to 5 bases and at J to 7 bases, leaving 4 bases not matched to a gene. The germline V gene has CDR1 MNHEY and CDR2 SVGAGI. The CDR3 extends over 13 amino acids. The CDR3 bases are TGTGCCAGCAGTCGACAGGGGGCAGGTGAAGCTTTCTTT. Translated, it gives CASSRQGAGEAFF.

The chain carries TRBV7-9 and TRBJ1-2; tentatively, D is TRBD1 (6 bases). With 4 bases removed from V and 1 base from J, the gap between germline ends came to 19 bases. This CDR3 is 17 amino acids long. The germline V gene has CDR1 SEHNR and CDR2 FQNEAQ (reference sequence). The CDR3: CASSSWTVGAINYGYTF. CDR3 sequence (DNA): TGTGCCAGCAGCTCCTGGACGGTGGGGGCAATTAACTATGGCTACACCTTC.

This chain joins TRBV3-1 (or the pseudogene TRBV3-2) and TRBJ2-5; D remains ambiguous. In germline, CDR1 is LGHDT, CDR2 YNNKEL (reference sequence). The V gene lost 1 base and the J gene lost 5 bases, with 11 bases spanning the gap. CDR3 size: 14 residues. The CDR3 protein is CASSQVGLGETQYF. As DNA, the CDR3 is TGTGCCAGCAGCCAAGTAGGTCTCGGGGAGACCCAGTACTTC.

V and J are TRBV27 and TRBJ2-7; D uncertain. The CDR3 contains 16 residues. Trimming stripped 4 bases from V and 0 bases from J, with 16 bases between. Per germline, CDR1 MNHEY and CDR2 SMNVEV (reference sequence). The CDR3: CASSSPLDPSSYEQYF. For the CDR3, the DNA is TGTGCCAGCAGTTCCCCCCTCGATCCTAGCTCCTACGAGCAGTACTTC.

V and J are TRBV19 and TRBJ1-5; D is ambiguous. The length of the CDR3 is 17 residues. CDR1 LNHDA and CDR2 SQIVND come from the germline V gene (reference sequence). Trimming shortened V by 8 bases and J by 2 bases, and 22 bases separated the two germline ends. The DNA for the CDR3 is TGTGCCAGTCTCATAAGTGTAGTAGCAATGGGCAATCAGCCCCAGCATTTT. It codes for CASLISVVAMGNQPQHF. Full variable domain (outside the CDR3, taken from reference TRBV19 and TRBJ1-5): DGGITQSPKYLFRKEGQNVTLSCEQNLNHDAMYWYRQDPGQGLRLIYYSQIVNDFQKGDIAEGYSVSREKKESFPLTVTSAQKNPTAFYLCASLISVVAMGNQPQHFGDGTRLSIL.

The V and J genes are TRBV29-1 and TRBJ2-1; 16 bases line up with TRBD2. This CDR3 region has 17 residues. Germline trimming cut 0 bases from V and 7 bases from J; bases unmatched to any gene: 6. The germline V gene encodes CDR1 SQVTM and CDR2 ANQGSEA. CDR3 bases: TGCAGCGTTGAAGATCGCGGGACTAGCGGGGGGGCGAATGAGCAGTTCTTC. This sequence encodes CSVEDRGTSGGANEQFF.

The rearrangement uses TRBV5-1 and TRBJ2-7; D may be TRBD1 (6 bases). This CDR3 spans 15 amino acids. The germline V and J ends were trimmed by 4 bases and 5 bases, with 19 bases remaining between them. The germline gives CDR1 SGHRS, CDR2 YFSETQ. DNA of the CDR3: TGCGCCAGCAGCGGGGGACATTCTGCTGGCGACGAGCAGTACTTC. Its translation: CASSGGHSAGDEQYF.

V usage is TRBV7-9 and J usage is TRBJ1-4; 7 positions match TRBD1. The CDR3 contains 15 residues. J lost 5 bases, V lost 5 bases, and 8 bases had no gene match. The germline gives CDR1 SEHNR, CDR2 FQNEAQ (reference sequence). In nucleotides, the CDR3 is TGTGCCAGCAGCCCAGACACAGGGGTGAATGAAAAACTGTTTTTT. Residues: CASSPDTGVNEKLFF.